The 10 T cell receptor beta chains reported below all come from one sample, sequenced in a study of blood T cell repertoires in COVID-19. The repertoire was sequenced with immunoSEQ multiplex PCR; TCRdb's copy has only in-frame clones and lacks some. The data hold about 210,000 clones, with under 95% observed a single time. The sequencing sample was made of peripheral blood. Every receptor here comes from a man younger than 40 with acute or convalescent COVID-19.

The J gene is TRBJ1-2, the V gene TRBV5-5, with no clear D. Germline V CDR1 and CDR2: SGHKS, YYEKEE (reference sequence). The CDR3 totals 14 residues. V lost 4 bases, J lost 8 bases, and 18 bases lay in between. CDR3 sequence: CASSLPGRTMGYTF. The CDR3 DNA is TGTGCCAGCAGCCTCCCAGGACGGACTATGGGCTACACCTTC.

The chain carries TRBV24-1 and TRBJ2-2; 8 positions match TRBD1. Germline V gives CDR1 KGHDR, CDR2 SFDVKD. The CDR3 contains 13 residues. V lost 7 bases, J lost 4 bases, and 1 base stayed unmatched. Here the CDR3 reads CATSRGPTGELFF. The DNA for the CDR3 is TGTGCCACCAGCAGGGGGCCCACCGGGGAGCTGTTTTTT.

This clone has more than one count but fewer than ten. J is TRBJ2-3 and V is TRBV10-3; TRBD2 aligns across 12 bases. With V trimmed by 4 bases and J by 0 bases, 8 bases remained unmatched. The CDR3 is made up of 18 amino acids. Germline V gene data show CDR1 as ENHRY and CDR2 as SYGVKD. The chain's CDR3 is CAISGTSGRHTSTDTQYF. The CDR3 coding sequence is TGTGCCATCAGTGGAACTAGCGGGAGGCACACTAGCACAGATACGCAGTATTTT.

V is TRBV6-5 and J is TRBJ1-5; tentatively, D is TRBD1 (6 bases). The CDR3 extends over 13 amino acids. With 8 bases removed from V and 7 bases from J, the gap between germline ends came to 15 bases. Germline V gene data show CDR1 as MNHEY and CDR2 as SVGAGI. The CDR3, as DNA: TGTGCCAGCCGCCAGGGGCGGCACCAGCCCCAGCATTTT. Its translation: CASRQGRHQPQHF.

J is TRBJ1-1 and V is TRBV5-4; tentatively, D is TRBD1 (5 bases). The V gene's germline CDR1 is SGHNT and CDR2 YYREEE (reference sequence). The CDR3 covers 12 residues. Between the trimmed V and J ends, which lost 2 bases and 8 bases, there was a span of 10 bases. The CDR3, as DNA: TGTGCCAGCAGCTTACCCAGGGCGGAAGCTTTCTTT. As protein: CASSLPRAEAFF.

This clone was recorded only once. The chain links TRBV7-6 to TRBJ1-1; 9 bases map to TRBD1. Germline V gives CDR1 SGHVS, CDR2 FNYEAQ. The CDR3 has 16 residues. Unmatched junction bases numbered 7, after V lost 4 bases and J lost 1 base. CDR3: CASSSFTGGANTEAFF. As DNA, the CDR3 is TGTGCCAGCAGCTCATTCACAGGGGGCGCGAACACTGAAGCTTTCTTT.

The V call is TRBV5-6, the J call TRBJ2-7; 8 bases are a match to TRBD1. This CDR3 comprises 13 residues. Germline loops: CDR1 SGHDT, CDR2 YYEEEE. Trimming cost V 6 bases and J 5 bases; bases outside gene matches: 7. This chain's CDR3 is CASNRQGSHEQYF. As DNA, the CDR3 is TGTGCCAGCAACAGACAGGGGTCCCACGAGCAGTACTTC.

A word on this clone: Different DNA sequences within this sample yield the same CDR3. This chain links TRBV6-5 with TRBJ1-3; TRBD1 agrees at 7 bases. Looked up from germline, CDR1 is MNHEY and CDR2 is SVGAGI. This CDR3 contains 13 residues. V lost 5 bases and J lost 4; bases outside the gene matches: 2. The CDR3 DNA is TGTGCCAGCAGTACAGGGGTAGGAAACACCATATATTTT. It encodes CASSTGVGNTIYF.

The CDR3 is CASNWGLNQPQHF. CDR3 sequence (DNA): TGTGCCAGCAACTGGGGGCTCAATCAGCCCCAGCATTTT. The chain joins TRBV2 to TRBJ1-5; D may be TRBD1 (6 bases). Germline CDR1 SNHLY, CDR2 FYNNEI. The CDR3 length is 13 residues. The germline V and J ends were trimmed by 7 bases and 3 bases, with 10 bases remaining between them.

The V call is TRBV2, the J call TRBJ2-1, with D possibly TRBD2 on 5 matching bases. V was shortened by 8 bases and J by 3 bases, with 14 bases between the two germline ends. This CDR3 is 14 amino acids long. Germline-derived CDR1 and CDR2 are SNHLY and FYNNEI. This CDR3 is CASETGLSYNEQFF. The CDR3 coding sequence is TGTGCCAGCGAAACTGGACTTAGCTACAATGAGCAGTTCTTC. The whole variable domain, remainder taken from reference TRBV2 and TRBJ2-1, is EPEVTQTPSHQVTQMGQEVILRCVPISNHLYFYWYRQILGQKVEFLVSFYNNEISEKSEIFDDQFSVERPDGSNFTLKIRSTKLEDSAMYFCASETGLSYNEQFFGPGTRLTVL.